One sample yielded the 6 T cell receptor beta chains listed below, sequenced in a study of blood T cell repertoires in COVID-19. Profiled with immunoSEQ multiplex PCR; TCRdb holds only in-frame clones, not every one. This table holds approximately 100,000 clones, 71% found once. The sequenced sample consisted of peripheral blood. The receptors were sampled from a human donor with acute or convalescent COVID-19. The donor label of this sample is uncertain.

In DNA form, the CDR3 reads TGTGCCAGCAGCCCTCTAACGGGGGGTTCACCCCTCCACTTT. As protein: CASSPLTGGSPLHF. The chain is built from TRBV3-1 (or the pseudogene TRBV3-2) and TRBJ1-6, with a tentative D call TRBD1 (5 bases). Germline V gene sequence: CDR1 LGHDT, CDR2 YNNKEL (reference sequence). The CDR3 has 14 residues. The V end was cut by 4 bases, the J end by 9 bases, with 13 bases between.

The chain is built from TRBV6-5 and TRBJ2-1; 8 nucleotides align to TRBD2. The CDR3 spans 14 residues. Losses at the gene ends were 10 bases for V and 3 bases for J; bases not matched to a gene: 8. Germline lookup yields CDR1 MNHEY and CDR2 SVGAGI. CDR3 in amino acids: CATETGGIYNEQFF. The CDR3 bases are TGTGCCACCGAAACGGGGGGGATCTACAATGAGCAGTTCTTC.

The V gene is TRBV7-9, the J gene TRBJ2-7, with D tentatively TRBD2 (5 bases). Germline V gene lookup returns CDR1 SEHNR and CDR2 FQNEAQ (reference sequence). This CDR3 spans 15 amino acids. V shed 0 bases and J shed 3 bases, with 12 bases lying between them. The CDR3 sequence: CASSLAGYGVYEQYF. DNA for the CDR3: TGTGCCAGCAGCTTAGCAGGATACGGGGTCTACGAGCAGTACTTC.

The rearrangement uses TRBV3-1 (or the pseudogene TRBV3-2) and TRBJ2-3; 9 nucleotides align to TRBD2. Looked up from germline, CDR1 is LGHDT and CDR2 is YNNKEL (reference sequence). Losses at the gene ends were 1 base for V and 6 bases for J; bases not matched to a gene: 8. The CDR3 extends over 16 amino acids. In DNA form, the CDR3 reads TGTGCCAGCAGCCAAGTGGCGGGGGGGCCCCAGGATACGCAGTATTTT. The encoded protein is CASSQVAGGPQDTQYF.

This clone is deemed medium-sized. This chain links TRBV3-1 (or the pseudogene TRBV3-2) with TRBJ2-7; D unclear. Germline values: CDR1 LGHDT, CDR2 YNNKEL (reference sequence). The V end was cut by 0 bases, the J end by 5 bases, with 8 bases between. This CDR3 contains 13 residues. The CDR3 DNA is TGTGCCAGCAGCCAAGATCGAGGAAACGAGCAGTACTTC. Encoded protein: CASSQDRGNEQYF.

This clone was seen only once. The chain has TRBV28 and TRBJ1-1; possible D gene TRBD1, 5 bases. CDR1 and CDR2 from the germline V gene are MDHEN and SYDVKM. Trimming took 2 bases from V and 5 from J, leaving 15 bases between them. This CDR3 spans 15 amino acids. CDR3 amino acids: CASSLHGAGKTEAFF. The CDR3 nucleotides are TGTGCCAGCAGTTTACACGGAGCAGGGAAGACTGAAGCTTTCTTT.